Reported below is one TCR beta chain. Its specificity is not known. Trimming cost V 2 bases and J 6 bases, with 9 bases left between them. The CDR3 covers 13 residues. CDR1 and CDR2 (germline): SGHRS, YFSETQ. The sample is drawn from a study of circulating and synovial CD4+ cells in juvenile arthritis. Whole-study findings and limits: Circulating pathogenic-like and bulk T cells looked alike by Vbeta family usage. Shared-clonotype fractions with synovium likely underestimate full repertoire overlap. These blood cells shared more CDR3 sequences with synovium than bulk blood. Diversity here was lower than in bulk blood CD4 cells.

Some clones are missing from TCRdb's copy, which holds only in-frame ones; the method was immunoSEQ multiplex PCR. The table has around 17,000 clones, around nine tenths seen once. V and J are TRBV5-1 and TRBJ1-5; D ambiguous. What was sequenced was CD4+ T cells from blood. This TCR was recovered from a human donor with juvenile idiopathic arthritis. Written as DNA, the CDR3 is TGCGCCAGCAGCTTATTGGCAGGTCAGCCCCAGCATTTT. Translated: CASSLLAGQPQHF.